Below, one TCR beta chain is given with its context. What it binds is unknown. The sample is drawn from a study of cytomegalovirus exposure and HLA in healthy donors. Trimming removed 8 bases from V and 5 bases from J, with 15 bases in between. This CDR3 is 14 amino acids long. Germline CDR1 SEHNR, CDR2 FQNEAQ (reference sequence). The study, taken as a whole, reports: It emerged from a later analysis that several of the most significant clusters appeared to be linked to common viral pathogens. Published work reported that the classifier diagnosed cytomegalovirus status with high specificity and sensitivity. Among immune exposure information, only CMV serostatus was available.

The PCR used 60 Vbeta and 13 Jbeta primers. Generated by immunoSEQ multiplex PCR, the TCRdb table keeps only in-frame clones and is missing some. Among some 190,000 clones, roughly 73% were seen once, and the ten largest hold roughly 2%. Sequenced sample: PBMCs. The V and J genes are TRBV7-9 and TRBJ2-2; D is unclear. This sequence originates from a young woman in good health and CMV-seropositive. The chain's CDR3 is CASERPPLTGELFF. CDR3 in DNA: TGTGCCAGCGAGCGACCCCCTTTGACCGGGGAGCTGTTTTTT.